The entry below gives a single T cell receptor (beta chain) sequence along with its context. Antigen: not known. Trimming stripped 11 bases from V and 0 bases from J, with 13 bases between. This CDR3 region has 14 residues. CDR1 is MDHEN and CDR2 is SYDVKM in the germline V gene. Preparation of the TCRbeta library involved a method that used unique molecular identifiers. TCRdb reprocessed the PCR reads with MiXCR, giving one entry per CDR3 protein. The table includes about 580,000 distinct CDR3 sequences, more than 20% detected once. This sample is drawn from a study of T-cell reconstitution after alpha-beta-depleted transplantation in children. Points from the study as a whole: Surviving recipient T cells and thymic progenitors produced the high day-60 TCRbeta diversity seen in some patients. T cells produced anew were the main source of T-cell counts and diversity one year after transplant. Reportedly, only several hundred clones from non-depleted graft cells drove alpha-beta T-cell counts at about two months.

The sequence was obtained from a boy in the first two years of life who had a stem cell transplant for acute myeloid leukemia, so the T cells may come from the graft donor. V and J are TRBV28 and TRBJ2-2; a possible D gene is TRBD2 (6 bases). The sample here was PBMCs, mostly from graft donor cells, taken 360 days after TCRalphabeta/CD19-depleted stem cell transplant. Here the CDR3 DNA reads TGTGCCTGCACGGGACTTCCGAACACCGGGGAGCTGTTTTTT. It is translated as CACTGLPNTGELFF.